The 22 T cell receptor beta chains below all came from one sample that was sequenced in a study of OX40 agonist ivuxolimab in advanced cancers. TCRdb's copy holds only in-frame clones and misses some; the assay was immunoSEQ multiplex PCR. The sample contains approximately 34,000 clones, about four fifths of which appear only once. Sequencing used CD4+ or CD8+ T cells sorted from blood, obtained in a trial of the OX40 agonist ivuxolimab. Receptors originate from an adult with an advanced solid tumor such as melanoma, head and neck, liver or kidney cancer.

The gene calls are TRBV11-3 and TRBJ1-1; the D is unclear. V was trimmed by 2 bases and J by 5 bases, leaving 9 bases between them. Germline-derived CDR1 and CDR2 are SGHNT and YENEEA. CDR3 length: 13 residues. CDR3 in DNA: TGTGCCAGCAGCTTATTTGGGGAAACTGAAGCTTTCTTT. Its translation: CASSLFGETEAFF. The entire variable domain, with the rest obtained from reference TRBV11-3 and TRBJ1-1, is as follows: EAGVVQSPRYKIIEKKQPVAFWCNPISGHNTLYWYLQNLGQGPELLIRYENEEAVDDSQLPKDRFSAERLKGVDSTLKIQPAELGDSAVYLCASSLFGETEAFFGQGTRLTVV.

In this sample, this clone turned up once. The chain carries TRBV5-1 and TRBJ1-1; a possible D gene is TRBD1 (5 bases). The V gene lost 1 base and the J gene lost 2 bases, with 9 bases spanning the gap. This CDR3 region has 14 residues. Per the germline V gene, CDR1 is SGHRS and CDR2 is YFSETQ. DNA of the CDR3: TGCGCCAGCAGCTTGACAGGTCCTAACACTGAAGCTTTCTTT. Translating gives CASSLTGPNTEAFF.

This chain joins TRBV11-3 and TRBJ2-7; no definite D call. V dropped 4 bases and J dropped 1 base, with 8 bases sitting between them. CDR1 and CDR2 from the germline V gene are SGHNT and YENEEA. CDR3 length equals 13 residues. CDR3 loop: CASSSRYSYEQYF. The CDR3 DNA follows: TGTGCCAGCAGCTCCCGTTATTCCTACGAGCAGTACTTC.

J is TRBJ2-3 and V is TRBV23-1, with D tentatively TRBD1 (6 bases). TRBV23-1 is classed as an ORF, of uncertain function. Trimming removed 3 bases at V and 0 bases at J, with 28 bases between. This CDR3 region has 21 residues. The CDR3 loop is CASSQTGGGLYLRPSTDTQYF. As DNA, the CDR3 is TGCGCCAGCAGTCAGACAGGAGGAGGTCTATACTTAAGACCTAGCACAGATACGCAGTATTTT.

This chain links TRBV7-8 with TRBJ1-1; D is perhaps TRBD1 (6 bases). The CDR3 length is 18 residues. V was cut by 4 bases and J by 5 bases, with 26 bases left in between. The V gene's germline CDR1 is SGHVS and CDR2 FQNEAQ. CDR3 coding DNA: TGTGCCAGCAGCTCAGACAGGTCCCTAGGATCACGACGGACTGAAGCTTTCTTT. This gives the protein CASSSDRSLGSRRTEAFF.

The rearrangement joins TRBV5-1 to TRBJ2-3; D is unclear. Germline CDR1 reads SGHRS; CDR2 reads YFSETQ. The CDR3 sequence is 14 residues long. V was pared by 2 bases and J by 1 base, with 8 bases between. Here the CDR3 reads CASSFGSGTDTQYF. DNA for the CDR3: TGCGCCAGCAGCTTCGGCAGTGGCACAGATACGCAGTATTTT.

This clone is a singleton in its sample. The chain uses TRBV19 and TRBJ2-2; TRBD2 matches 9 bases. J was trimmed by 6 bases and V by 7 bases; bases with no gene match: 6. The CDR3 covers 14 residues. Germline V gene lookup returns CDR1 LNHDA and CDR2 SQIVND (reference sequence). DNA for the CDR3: TGTGCCAGTACGGTGGCGGGAGGGGCCGGGGAGCTGTTTTTT. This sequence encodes CASTVAGGAGELFF.

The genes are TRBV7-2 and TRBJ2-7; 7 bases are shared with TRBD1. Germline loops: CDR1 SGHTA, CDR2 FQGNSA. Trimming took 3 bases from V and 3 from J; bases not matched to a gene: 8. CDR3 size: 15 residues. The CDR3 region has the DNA TGTGCCAGCAGCTTGACCCGGGACAGTTACTACGAGCAGTACTTC. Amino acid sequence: CASSLTRDSYYEQYF.

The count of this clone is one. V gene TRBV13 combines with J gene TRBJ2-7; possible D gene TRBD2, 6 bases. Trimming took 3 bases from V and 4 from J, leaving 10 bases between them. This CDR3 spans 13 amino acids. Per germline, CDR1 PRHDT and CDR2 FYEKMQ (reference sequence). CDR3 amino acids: CASSFGGLYEQYF. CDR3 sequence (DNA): TGTGCCAGCAGCTTTGGGGGGTTGTACGAGCAGTACTTC.

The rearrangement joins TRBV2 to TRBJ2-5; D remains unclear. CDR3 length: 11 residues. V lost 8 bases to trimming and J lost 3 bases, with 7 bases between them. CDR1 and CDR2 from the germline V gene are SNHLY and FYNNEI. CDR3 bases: TGTGCCAGCGCGAGTGAAGAGACCCAGTACTTC. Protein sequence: CASASEETQYF.

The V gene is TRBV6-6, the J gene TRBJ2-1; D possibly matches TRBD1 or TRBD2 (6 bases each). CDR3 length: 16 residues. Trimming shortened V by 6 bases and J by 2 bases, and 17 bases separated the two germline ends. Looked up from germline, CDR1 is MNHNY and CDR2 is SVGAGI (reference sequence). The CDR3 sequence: CASRAGQRRTYNEQFF. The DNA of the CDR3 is TGTGCCAGCAGGGCGGGACAACGCCGGACCTACAATGAGCAGTTCTTC.

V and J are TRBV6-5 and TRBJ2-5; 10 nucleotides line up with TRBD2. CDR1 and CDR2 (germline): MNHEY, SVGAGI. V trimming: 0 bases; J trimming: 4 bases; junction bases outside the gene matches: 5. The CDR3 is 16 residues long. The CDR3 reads CASSYSSRLAGETQYF. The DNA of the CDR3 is TGTGCCAGCAGTTACTCTAGTCGACTAGCGGGAGAGACCCAGTACTTC.

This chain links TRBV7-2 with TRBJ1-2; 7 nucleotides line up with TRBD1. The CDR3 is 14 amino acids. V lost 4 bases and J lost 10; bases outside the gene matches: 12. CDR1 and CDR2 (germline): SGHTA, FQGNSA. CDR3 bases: TGTGCCAGCAGCTCCGTTCAGGGGGGAGTACACTACACCTTC. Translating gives CASSSVQGGVHYTF. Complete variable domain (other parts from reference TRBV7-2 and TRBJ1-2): GAGVSQSPSNKVTEKGKDVELRCDPISGHTALYWYRQSLGQGLEFLIYFQGNSAPDKSGLPSDRFSAERTGGSVSTLTIQRTQQEDSAVYLCASSSVQGGVHYTFGSGTRLTVV.

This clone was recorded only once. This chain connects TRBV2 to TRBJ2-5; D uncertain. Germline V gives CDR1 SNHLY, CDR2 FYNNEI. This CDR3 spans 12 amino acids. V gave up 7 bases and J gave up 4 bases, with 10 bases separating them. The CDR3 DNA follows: TGTGCCAGCACTCCAGTAGGAGAGACCCAGTACTTC. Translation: CASTPVGETQYF.

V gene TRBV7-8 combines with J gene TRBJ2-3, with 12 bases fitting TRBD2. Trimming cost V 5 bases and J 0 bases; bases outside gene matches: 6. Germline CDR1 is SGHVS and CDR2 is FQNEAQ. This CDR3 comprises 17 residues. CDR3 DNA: TGTGCCAGCAGCACACCTAGCGGGAGGGAAAGCACAGATACGCAGTATTTT. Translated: CASSTPSGRESTDTQYF.

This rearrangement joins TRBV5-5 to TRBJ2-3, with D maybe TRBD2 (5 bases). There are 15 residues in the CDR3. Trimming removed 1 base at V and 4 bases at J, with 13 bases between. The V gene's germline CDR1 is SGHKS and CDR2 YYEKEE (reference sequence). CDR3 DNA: TGTGCCAGCAGCTTGTTGGGAGCTGTAGCAGATACGCAGTATTTT. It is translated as CASSLLGAVADTQYF.

Written as DNA, the CDR3 is TGCGCCAGCAGCCCGACAGGGGGCGGTCCGGTGATAGACTATGGCTACACCTTC. Its translation: CASSPTGGGPVIDYGYTF. The V and J genes are TRBV5-1 and TRBJ1-2, with TRBD1 identical over 10 bases. Germline V gene data show CDR1 as SGHRS and CDR2 as YFSETQ. V dropped 4 bases and J dropped 3; count of bases not matched to a gene: 15. There are 18 residues in the CDR3.

CDR3 sequence reads: CASSLGTGAGSYEQYF. The CDR3 coding sequence is TGTGCCAGCAGCTTGGGGACAGGGGCAGGGTCCTACGAGCAGTACTTC. V is TRBV5-5 and J is TRBJ2-7; 9 bases are a match to TRBD1. The ends lost 0 bases at V and 1 base at J; junction bases unmatched: 5. Germline CDR1 SGHKS, CDR2 YYEKEE (reference sequence). The CDR3 totals 16 residues.

The CDR3 is CASSQDQQPAEDIQYF. CDR3 in DNA: TGCGCCAGCAGCCAAGACCAACAGCCAGCGGAAGACATTCAGTACTTC. The V call is TRBV4-1, the J call TRBJ2-4; perhaps TRBD2 as D (5 bases). This CDR3 spans 16 amino acids. Trimming shortened V by 0 bases and J by 8 bases, and 17 bases separated the two germline ends. Germline lookup yields CDR1 MGHRA and CDR2 YSYEKL.

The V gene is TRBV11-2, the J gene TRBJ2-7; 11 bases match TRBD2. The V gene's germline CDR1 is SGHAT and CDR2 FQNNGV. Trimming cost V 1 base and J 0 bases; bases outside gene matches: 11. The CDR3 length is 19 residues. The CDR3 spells CASSLVTSGKWSGSYEQYF. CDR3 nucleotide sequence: TGTGCCAGCAGCTTAGTGACTAGCGGGAAGTGGTCGGGCTCCTACGAGCAGTACTTC.

This chain's CDR3 is CASSLDAGGLQETQYF. CDR3 nucleotides: TGCGCCAGCAGCTTGGATGCAGGGGGCTTGCAAGAGACCCAGTACTTC. The chain recombines TRBV5-1 with TRBJ2-5, with TRBD1 matching over 8 bases. The CDR3 runs to 16 residues. The V segment lost 0 bases and the J segment 2 bases; nucleotides outside the gene matches: 6. Germline CDR1 and CDR2: SGHRS and YFSETQ.

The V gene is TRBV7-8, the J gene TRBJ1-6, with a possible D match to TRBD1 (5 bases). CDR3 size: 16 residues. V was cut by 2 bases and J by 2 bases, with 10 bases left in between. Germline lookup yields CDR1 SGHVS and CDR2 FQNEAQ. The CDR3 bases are TGTGCCAGCAGCTTATCTGGGGCGGCCTATAATTCACCCCTCCACTTT. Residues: CASSLSGAAYNSPLHF.